This is a list of T cell receptor beta chains from one sample in a study of T cell repertoires in cytomegalovirus infection. MiXCR, run by TCRdb on the reads, gives a single entry per CDR3 protein. The data contain 160,000 or so distinct CDR3 sequences, approximately 17% of them seen just once; the ten biggest clones take up roughly 20%. Input material: CD8+ T cells from PBMCs. The receptors here all came from a human donor in good health (CMV status not recorded). Some clones in this sample may be carry-over from other donors' samples. Each CDR3 is given with its conserved first and last residue. A D gene is named only where the DNA matches it firmly. Expanded clones get a size class; other rows say once, few or many, or leave the size out.

V gene	J gene	clone size	D gene	CDR3 protein	CDR3 DNA
TRBV7-2	TRBJ2-5	few	TRBD2	CASSRTSRNQETQYF	TGTGCCAGCAGCCGGACTAGCAGGAACCAAGAGACCCAGTACTTC
TRBV28	TRBJ1-2	few	.	CASSNRQVVWGYTF	TGTGCCAGCAGTAACAGACAGGTCGTCTGGGGCTACACCTTC
TRBV7-9	TRBJ2-1	few	TRBD2	CASSGLAGSYNEQFF	TGTGCCAGCAGCGGACTAGCTGGTTCCTACAATGAGCAGTTCTTC
TRBV15	TRBJ2-7	.	.	CATSRDRAVKMEQYF	TGTGCCACCAGCAGAGATCGCGCGGTCAAGATGGAGCAGTACTTC
TRBV28	TRBJ2-7	.	TRBD2	CASRPLAGREREIYEQYF	TGTGCCAGCAGACCTCTAGCGGGAAGGGAAAGGGAGATATACGAGCAGTACTTC
TRBV12-3/TRBV12-4	TRBJ1-5	.	TRBD1	CASTSGGSQPQHF	TGTGCCAGCACCTCAGGGGGAAGTCAGCCCCAGCATTTT
TRBV2	TRBJ2-2	.	TRBD2	CASSEAPGTINTGELFF	TGTGCCAGCAGTGAAGCACCCGGGACTATTAACACCGGGGAGCTGTTTTTT
TRBV4-3	TRBJ1-2	many	.	CASSQVTGDLYGYTF	TGCGCCAGCAGCCAAGTTACAGGAGACCTCTATGGCTACACCTTC
TRBV9	TRBJ2-1	.	.	CASSPSGVNYNEQFF	TGTGCCAGCAGCCCGTCCGGGGTCAACTACAATGAGCAGTTCTTC
TRBV11-2	TRBJ2-3	.	TRBD1	CASRSIQGARTDTQYF	TGTGCCAGCAGATCCATCCAGGGGGCAAGGACAGATACGCAGTATTTT
TRBV12-3/TRBV12-4	TRBJ2-1	.	.	CASTTPGTEQFF	TGTGCCAGCACTACCCCTGGGACAGAGCAGTTCTTC
TRBV28	TRBJ2-5	few	.	CASSRSALRGETQYF	TGTGCCAGCAGCCGATCGGCCCTACGGGGCGAGACCCAGTACTTC
TRBV4-3	TRBJ2-7	.	.	CASSLTPTTEQYF	TGCGCCAGCAGCCTAACCCCGACCACCGAGCAGTACTTC
TRBV19	TRBJ2-7	.	.	CASSISRQGSYEQYF	TGTGCCAGTAGTATTTCTCGGCAGGGCTCCTACGAGCAGTACTTC
TRBV7-9	TRBJ2-3	.	TRBD1	CASSLVGQSTDTQYF	TGTGCCAGCAGCTTAGTGGGACAGTCCACAGATACGCAGTATTTT
TRBV15	TRBJ2-1	.	TRBD2	CATSVGGAGEQFF	TGTGCCACCAGCGTCGGGGGGGCTGGTGAGCAGTTCTTC
TRBV28	TRBJ2-7	.	TRBD1	CASSLISTGQRSYEQYF	TGTGCCAGCAGTTTGATTTCGACAGGGCAACGGTCCTACGAGCAGTACTTC
TRBV28	TRBJ2-5	.	.	CASSLIRGETQYF	TGTGCCAGCAGCTTAATACGGGGAGAGACCCAGTACTTC
TRBV28	TRBJ2-2	few	TRBD2	CASSIGLAGGPNTGELFF	TGTGCCAGCAGTATAGGACTAGCGGGAGGGCCGAACACCGGGGAGCTGTTTTTT
TRBV7-9	TRBJ2-1	.	TRBD2	CASRSQREGRYNEQFF	TGTGCCAGCAGATCCCAGCGGGAGGGCCGTTACAATGAGCAGTTCTTC
TRBV4-1	TRBJ2-1	.	.	CASSHQELSYNEQFF	TGCGCCAGCAGCCACCAGGAACTCTCCTACAATGAGCAGTTCTTC
TRBV7-9	TRBJ2-7	.	.	CASSGGRIYEQYF	TGTGCCAGCAGCGGGGGACGTATCTACGAGCAGTACTTC
TRBV28	TRBJ2-7	.	TRBD1	CASSYDRAEQYF	TGTGCCAGCAGTTACGACAGGGCTGAGCAGTACTTC
TRBV7-6	TRBJ2-5	few	.	CASSLAWGPKETQYF	TGTGCCAGCAGCTTAGCGTGGGGACCGAAGGAGACCCAGTACTTC
TRBV29-1	TRBJ2-7	few	TRBD2	CSVELPLAGISYEQYF	TGCAGCGTTGAACTTCCATTAGCGGGGATATCCTACGAGCAGTACTTC
TRBV7-9	TRBJ1-3	few	TRBD1	CASSSGQRSGNTIYF	TGTGCCAGCAGCTCGGGACAGCGCTCTGGAAACACCATATATTTT
TRBV7-9	TRBJ2-7	.	.	CASSLVPDRSYEQYF	TGTGCCAGCAGCTTAGTTCCCGACAGGAGCTACGAGCAGTACTTC